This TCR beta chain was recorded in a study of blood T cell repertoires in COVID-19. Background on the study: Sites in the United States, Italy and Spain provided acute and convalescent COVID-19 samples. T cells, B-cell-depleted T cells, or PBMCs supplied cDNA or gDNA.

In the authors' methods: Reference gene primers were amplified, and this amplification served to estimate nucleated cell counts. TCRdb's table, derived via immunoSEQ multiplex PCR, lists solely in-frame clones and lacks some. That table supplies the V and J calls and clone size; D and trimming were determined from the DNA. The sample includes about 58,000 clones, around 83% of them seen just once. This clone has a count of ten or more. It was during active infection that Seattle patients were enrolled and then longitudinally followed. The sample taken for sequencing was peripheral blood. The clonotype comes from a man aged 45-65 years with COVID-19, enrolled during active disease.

CDR3 sequence reads: CASSSPAYRGGYEQYF. As DNA, the CDR3 is TGTGCCAGCAGTTCCCCCGCTTACAGGGGCGGCTACGAGCAGTACTTC. The gene calls are TRBV28 and TRBJ2-7; 7 nucleotides match TRBD1. In germline, CDR1 is MDHEN, CDR2 SYDVKM. Trimming at V came to 4 bases and at J to 3 bases, leaving 12 bases not matched to a gene. The CDR3 is 16 amino acids.